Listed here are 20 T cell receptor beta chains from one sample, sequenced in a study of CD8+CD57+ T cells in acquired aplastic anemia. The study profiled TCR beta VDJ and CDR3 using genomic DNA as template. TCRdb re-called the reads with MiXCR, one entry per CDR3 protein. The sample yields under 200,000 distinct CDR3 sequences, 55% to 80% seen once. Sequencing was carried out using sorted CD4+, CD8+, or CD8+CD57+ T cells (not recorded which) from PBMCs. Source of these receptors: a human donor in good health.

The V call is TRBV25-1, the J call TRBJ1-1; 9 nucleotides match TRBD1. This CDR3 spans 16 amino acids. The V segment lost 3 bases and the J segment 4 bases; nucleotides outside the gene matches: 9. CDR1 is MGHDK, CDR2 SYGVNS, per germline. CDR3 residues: CASSDLGQGWGTEAFF. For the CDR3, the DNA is TGTGCCAGCAGTGACTTGGGACAGGGATGGGGCACTGAAGCTTTCTTT.

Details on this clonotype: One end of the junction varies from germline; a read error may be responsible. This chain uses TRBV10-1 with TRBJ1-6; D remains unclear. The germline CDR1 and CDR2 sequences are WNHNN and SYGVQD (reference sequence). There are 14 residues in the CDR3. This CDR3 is CASSFRAAGSPLHF. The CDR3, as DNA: TGTGCCAGCAGTTTCCGGGCCGCGGGTTCACCCCTCCACTTT.

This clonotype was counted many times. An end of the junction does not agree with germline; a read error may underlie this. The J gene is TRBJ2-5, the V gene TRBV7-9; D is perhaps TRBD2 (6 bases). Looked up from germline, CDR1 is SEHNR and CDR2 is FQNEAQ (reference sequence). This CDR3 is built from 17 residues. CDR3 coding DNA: TGTGCCAGCGGCTTAGGGGTTAGCGGCGTCACCCAAGAGACCCAGTACTTC. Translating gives CASGLGVSGVTQETQYF.

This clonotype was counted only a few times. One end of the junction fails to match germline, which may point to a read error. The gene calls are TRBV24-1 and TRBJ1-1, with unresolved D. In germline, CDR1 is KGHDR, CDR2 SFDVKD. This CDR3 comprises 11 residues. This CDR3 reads CATKDGAEAFF. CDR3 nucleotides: TGTGCTACCAAGGACGGGGCTGAAGCTTTCTTT.

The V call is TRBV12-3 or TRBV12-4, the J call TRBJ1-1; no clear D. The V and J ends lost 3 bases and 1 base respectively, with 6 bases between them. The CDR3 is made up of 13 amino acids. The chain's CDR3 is CASSLLQNTEAFF. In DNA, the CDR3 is TGTGCCAGCAGTTTGTTACAGAACACTGAAGCTTTCTTT.

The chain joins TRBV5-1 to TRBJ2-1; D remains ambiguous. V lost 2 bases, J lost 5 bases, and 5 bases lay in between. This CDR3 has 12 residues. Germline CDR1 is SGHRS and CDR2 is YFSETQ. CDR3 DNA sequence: TGCGCCAGCAGCTTCGAAGACAATGAGCAGTTCTTC. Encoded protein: CASSFEDNEQFF.

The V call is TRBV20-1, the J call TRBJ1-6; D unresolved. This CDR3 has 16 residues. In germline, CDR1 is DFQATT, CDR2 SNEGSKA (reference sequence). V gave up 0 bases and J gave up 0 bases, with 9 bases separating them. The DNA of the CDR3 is TGCAGTGCTAGAGATAAGGGTAGCTCCTATAATTCACCCCTCCACTTT. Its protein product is CSARDKGSSYNSPLHF.

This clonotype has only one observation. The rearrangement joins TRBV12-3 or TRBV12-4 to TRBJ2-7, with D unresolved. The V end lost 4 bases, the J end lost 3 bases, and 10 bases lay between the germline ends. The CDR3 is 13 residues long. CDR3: CASSSATRYEQYF. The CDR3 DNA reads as TGTGCCAGCAGTTCCGCCACACGCTACGAGCAGTACTTC.

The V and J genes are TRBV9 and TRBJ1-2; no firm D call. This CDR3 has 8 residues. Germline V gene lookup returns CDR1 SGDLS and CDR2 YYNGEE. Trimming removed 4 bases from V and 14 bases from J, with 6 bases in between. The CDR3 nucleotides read TGTGCCAGCAGCCCTTCAACCTTC. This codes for CASSPSTF.

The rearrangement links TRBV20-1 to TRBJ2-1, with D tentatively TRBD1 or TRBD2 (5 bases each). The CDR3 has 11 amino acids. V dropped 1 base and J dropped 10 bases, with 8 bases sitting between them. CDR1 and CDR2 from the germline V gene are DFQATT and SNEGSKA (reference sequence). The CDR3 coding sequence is TGCAGTGCTAGAGCGGGGCTGGAGCAGTTCTTC. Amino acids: CSARAGLEQFF.

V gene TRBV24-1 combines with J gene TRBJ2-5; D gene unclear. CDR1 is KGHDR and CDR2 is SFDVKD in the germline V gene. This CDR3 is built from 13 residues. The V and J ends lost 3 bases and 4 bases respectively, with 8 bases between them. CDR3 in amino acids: CATSDPGRETQYF. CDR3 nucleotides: TGTGCCACCAGTGATCCCGGGCGAGAGACCCAGTACTTC.

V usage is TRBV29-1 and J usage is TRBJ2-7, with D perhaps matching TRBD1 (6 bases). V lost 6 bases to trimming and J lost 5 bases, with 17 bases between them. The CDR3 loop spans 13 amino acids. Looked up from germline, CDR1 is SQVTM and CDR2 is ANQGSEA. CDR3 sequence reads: CSVVFRGMNEQYF. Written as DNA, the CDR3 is TGCAGCGTCGTATTCAGGGGTATGAACGAGCAGTACTTC.

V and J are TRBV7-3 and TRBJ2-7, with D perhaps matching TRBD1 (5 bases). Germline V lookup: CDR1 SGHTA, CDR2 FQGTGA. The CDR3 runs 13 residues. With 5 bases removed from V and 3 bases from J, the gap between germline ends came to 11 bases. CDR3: CASSRGRGYEQYF. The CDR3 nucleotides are TGTGCCAGCAGCAGGGGTAGGGGCTACGAGCAGTACTTC.

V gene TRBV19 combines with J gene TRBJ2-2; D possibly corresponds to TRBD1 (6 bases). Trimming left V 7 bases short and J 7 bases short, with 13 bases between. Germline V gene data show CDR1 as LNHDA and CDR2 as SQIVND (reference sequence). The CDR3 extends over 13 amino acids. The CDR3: CASIPQGGGELFF. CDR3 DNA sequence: TGTGCCAGTATCCCACAGGGTGGCGGGGAGCTGTTTTTT. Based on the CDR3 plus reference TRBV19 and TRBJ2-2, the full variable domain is DGGITQSPKYLFRKEGQNVTLSCEQNLNHDAMYWYRQDPGQGLRLIYYSQIVNDFQKGDIAEGYSVSREKKESFPLTVTSAQKNPTAFYLCASIPQGGGELFFGEGSRLTVL.

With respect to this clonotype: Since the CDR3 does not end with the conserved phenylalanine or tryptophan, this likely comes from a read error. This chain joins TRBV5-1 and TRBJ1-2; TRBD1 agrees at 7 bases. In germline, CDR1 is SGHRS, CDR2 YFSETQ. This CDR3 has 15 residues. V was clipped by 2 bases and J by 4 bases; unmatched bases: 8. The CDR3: CASSLGRGSIYGYTL. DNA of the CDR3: TGCGCCAGCAGCTTAGGCAGGGGGTCCATCTATGGCTACACCCTC.

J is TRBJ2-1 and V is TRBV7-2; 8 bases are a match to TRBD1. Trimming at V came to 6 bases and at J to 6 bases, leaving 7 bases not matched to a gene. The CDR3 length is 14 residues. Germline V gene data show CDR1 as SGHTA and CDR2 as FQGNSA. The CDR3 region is CASRAGTGLNEQFF. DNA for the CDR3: TGTGCCAGCAGGGCCGGGACAGGCCTCAATGAGCAGTTCTTC.

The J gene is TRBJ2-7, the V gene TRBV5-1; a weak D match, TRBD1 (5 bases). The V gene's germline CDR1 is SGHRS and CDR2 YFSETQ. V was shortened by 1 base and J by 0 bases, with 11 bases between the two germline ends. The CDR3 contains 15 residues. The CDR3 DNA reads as TGCGCCAGCAGCTTGCTCCCAGGGAACTCCTACGAGCAGTACTTC. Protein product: CASSLLPGNSYEQYF.

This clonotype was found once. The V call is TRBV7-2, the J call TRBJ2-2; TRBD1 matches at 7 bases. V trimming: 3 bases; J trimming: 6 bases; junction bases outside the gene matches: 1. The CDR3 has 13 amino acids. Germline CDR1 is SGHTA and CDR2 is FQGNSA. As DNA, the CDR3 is TGTGCCAGCAGCTTCGACAGGGCCGGGGAGCTGTTTTTT. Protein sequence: CASSFDRAGELFF. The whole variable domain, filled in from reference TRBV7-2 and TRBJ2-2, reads GAGVSQSPSNKVTEKGKDVELRCDPISGHTALYWYRQSLGQGLEFLIYFQGNSAPDKSGLPSDRFSAERTGGSVSTLTIQRTQQEDSAVYLCASSFDRAGELFFGEGSRLTVL.

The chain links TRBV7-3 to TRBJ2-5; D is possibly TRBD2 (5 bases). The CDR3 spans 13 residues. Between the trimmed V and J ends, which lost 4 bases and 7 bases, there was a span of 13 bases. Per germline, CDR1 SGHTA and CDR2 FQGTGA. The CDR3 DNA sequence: TGTGCCAGCAGCTCTCAGGCCGCGGGGACCCAGTACTTC. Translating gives CASSSQAAGTQYF.

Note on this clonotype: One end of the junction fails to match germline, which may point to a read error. The CDR3 bases are TGTGCCATCAGTGTACAGGACTTACAAGAGACCCAGTACTTC. It translates to CAISVQDLQETQYF. The chain uses TRBV12-3 or TRBV12-4 and TRBJ2-5, with D tentatively TRBD1 or TRBD2 (5 bases each). CDR3 length equals 14 residues.